Listed below are T cell receptor beta chains from one sample, sequenced in a study of blood T cell repertoires in COVID-19. The assay was immunoSEQ multiplex PCR, and TCRdb's table has in-frame clones only and misses some. The sample has approximately 27,000 clones, about 80% seen once. The sequenced sample consisted of peripheral blood. These receptors originate from a man aged 65-85 years with acute or convalescent COVID-19. CDR3s include the opening cysteine and the closing phenylalanine or tryptophan. Each record gives: J gene, clone size, V gene, D gene, CDR3 protein, CDR3 DNA. D genes are given only for firm matches. Some rows have no size entry. The others give once, few or many, or a class for an expanded clone.

TRBJ1-2 | . | TRBV10-3 | TRBD1 | CAIRARDRDVYGYTF | TGTGCCATCAGGGCCCGGGACAGGGATGTCTATGGCTACACCTTC
TRBJ1-3 | . | TRBV28 | TRBD1 | CASSFLQGARGNTIYF | TGTGCCAGCAGTTTTCTTCAGGGGGCGAGAGGAAACACCATATATTTT
TRBJ2-1 | . | TRBV2 | TRBD2 | CASSFPATSGLISSYNEQFF | TGTGCCAGCAGTTTTCCCGCGACTAGCGGGCTTATAAGCTCCTACAATGAGCAGTTCTTC
TRBJ1-6 | . | TRBV5-5 | . | CASSLQSSVDNSPLHF | TGTGCCAGCAGCTTGCAGTCGTCAGTCGATAATTCACCCCTCCACTTT
TRBJ2-5 | few | TRBV30 | TRBD2 | CAWSRSGIQGETQYF | TGTGCCTGGAGTCGGAGCGGGATCCAGGGAGAGACCCAGTACTTC
TRBJ2-7 | few | TRBV5-1 | . | CASSSGDRPYEQYF | TGCGCCAGCAGCTCGGGGGACAGACCCTACGAGCAGTACTTC
TRBJ1-2 | . | TRBV7-2 | . | CASSPLDSNYGYTF | TGTGCCAGCAGCCCACTCGACTCAAACTATGGCTACACCTTC
TRBJ1-6 | . | TRBV7-2 | . | CASSQRGIMAPLHF | TGTGCCAGCAGCCAACGAGGGATTATGGCACCCCTCCACTTT
TRBJ2-2 | . | TRBV7-9 | TRBD1 | CASSLVDRAGQGVTGELFF | TGTGCCAGCAGCTTAGTAGATCGGGCGGGACAGGGCGTCACCGGGGAGCTGTTTTTT
TRBJ2-2 | . | TRBV2 | TRBD2 | CASTGGRNTGELFF | TGTGCCAGCACGGGCGGGAGGAACACCGGGGAGCTGTTTTTT
TRBJ1-4 | . | TRBV27 | . | CASSAREPEKLFF | TGTGCCAGCAGTGCCCGGGAGCCTGAAAAACTGTTTTTT
TRBJ1-1 | . | TRBV11-3 | . | CASSLGGNTEAFF | TGTGCCAGCAGCTTAGGCGGGAACACTGAAGCTTTCTTT
TRBJ2-1 | . | TRBV6-5 | . | CASSSTSLDEQFF | TGTGCCAGCAGTTCTACTAGTCTGGATGAGCAGTTCTTC
TRBJ1-3 | . | TRBV30 | . | CAWSSGSLGNTIYF | TGTGCCTGGAGTAGTGGAAGCCTCGGGAACACCATATATTTT
TRBJ1-4 | . | TRBV25-1 | . | CASSEGPPNEKLFF | TGTGCCAGCAGTGAAGGGCCCCCTAATGAAAAACTGTTTTTT
TRBJ2-1 | . | TRBV7-9 | TRBD1 | CASSPPRPGGWNEQFF | TGTGCCAGCAGCCCCCCAAGGCCAGGGGGCTGGAATGAGCAGTTCTTC
TRBJ1-6 | . | TRBV16 | . | CASSRRTENSPLHF | TGTGCCAGCAGCCGTAGGACAGAGAATTCACCCCTCCACTTT
TRBJ2-3 | . | TRBV29-1 | TRBD2 | CSVEVSSGLGFATDTQYF | TGCAGCGTTGAAGTTAGTAGCGGGCTAGGGTTTGCCACAGATACGCAGTATTTT
TRBJ2-5 | . | TRBV15 | . | CATSRGGVDLTQYF | TGTGCCACCAGCAGAGGGGGGGTAGACCTGACCCAGTACTTC
TRBJ1-1 | . | TRBV28 | . | CASSLSLPNTEAFF | TGTGCCAGCAGTTTAAGCCTTCCCAACACTGAAGCTTTCTTT
TRBJ1-5 | . | TRBV5-1 | . | CASSMDSSNQPQHF | TGCGCCAGCAGCATGGACAGCAGCAATCAGCCCCAGCATTTT
TRBJ1-5 | . | TRBV28 | . | CASSLLDQPQHF | TGTGCCAGCAGTTTGTTAGATCAGCCCCAGCATTTT
TRBJ1-1 | few | TRBV5-1 | . | CASSLRGGTEAFF | TGCGCCAGCAGCTTGAGAGGGGGTACTGAAGCTTTCTTT
TRBJ2-5 | . | TRBV10-3 | TRBD1 | CAISEMGTGKTQYF | TGTGCCATCAGTGAGATGGGGACAGGGAAGACCCAGTACTTC